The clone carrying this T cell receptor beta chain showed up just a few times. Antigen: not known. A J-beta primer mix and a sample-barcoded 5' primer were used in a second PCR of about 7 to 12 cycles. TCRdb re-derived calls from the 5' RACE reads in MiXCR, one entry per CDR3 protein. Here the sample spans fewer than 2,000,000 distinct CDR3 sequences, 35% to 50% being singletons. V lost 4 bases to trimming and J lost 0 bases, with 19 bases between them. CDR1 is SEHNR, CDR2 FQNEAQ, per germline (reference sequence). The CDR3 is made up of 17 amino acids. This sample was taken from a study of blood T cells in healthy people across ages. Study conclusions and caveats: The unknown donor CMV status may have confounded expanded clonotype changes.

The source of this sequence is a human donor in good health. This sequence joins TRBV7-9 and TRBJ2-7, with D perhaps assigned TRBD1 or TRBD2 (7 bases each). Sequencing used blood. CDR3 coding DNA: TGTGCCAGCAGCTCGCCGATCGGGGGGACAGCCTCCTACGAGCAGTACTTC. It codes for CASSSPIGGTASYEQYF.